The rows below give T cell receptor beta chains drawn from one sample of a study of Ad26.COV2.S vaccination and SARS-CoV-2 variants. TCRdb keeps only in-frame clones here, not all; method: immunoSEQ multiplex PCR. Among some 350,000 clones listed, roughly 88% were seen once. Sequenced material: peripheral blood, taken in a trial of Ad26.COV2.S vaccine versus placebo. Receptor source: a person aged 18-60 years who received the Ad26.COV2.S COVID-19 vaccine or a placebo. Both conserved end residues are part of each CDR3. D genes are given only for firm matches. Not all rows give a size; the values are once, few, many and, for expanded clones, a class.

length | J | size | D | V | CDR3 | DNA
13 | TRBJ1-5 | NA | NA | TRBV4-1 | CASSQGGAQPQHF | TGCGCCAGCAGCCAAGGGGGGGCTCAGCCCCAGCATTTT
16 | TRBJ2-1 | once | TRBD2 | TRBV6-1 | CASSEYGGGRYNEQFF | TGTGCCAGCAGTGAATATGGCGGGGGGCGCTACAATGAGCAGTTCTTC
15 | TRBJ1-5 | NA | NA | TRBV28 | CASRSQVFSNQPQHF | TGTGCCAGCAGGTCACAGGTTTTTAGCAATCAGCCCCAGCATTTT
17 | TRBJ2-1 | NA | TRBD2 | TRBV30 | CAWSELWESGIANEQFF | TGTGCCTGGAGTGAACTTTGGGAAAGCGGGATAGCGAATGAGCAGTTCTTC
18 | TRBJ2-6 | NA | NA | TRBV5-6 | CASSLLETPGSGANVLTF | TGTGCCAGCAGCTTGTTAGAGACTCCAGGGTCTGGGGCCAACGTCCTGACTTTC
18 | TRBJ2-3 | once | NA | TRBV10-2 | CASSEWRGGYLSTDTQYF | TGCGCCAGCAGTGAGTGGCGCGGGGGCTATCTTAGCACAGATACGCAGTATTTT
15 | TRBJ2-3 | NA | TRBD2 | TRBV6-5 | CASSSSGTSQNTQYF | TGTGCCAGCAGTTCTAGCGGGACCTCACAGAATACGCAGTATTTT
14 | TRBJ1-2 | NA | NA | TRBV28 | CASSPRGTLFGYTF | TGTGCCAGCAGTCCCCGCGGGACACTTTTTGGCTACACCTTC
16 | TRBJ2-2 | few | NA | TRBV3-1/TRBV3-2 | CASSPSQGLRTGELFF | TGTGCCAGCAGTCCAAGCCAGGGGCTGCGCACCGGGGAGCTGTTTTTT
13 | TRBJ2-2 | NA | NA | TRBV24-1 | CATSDFRDGELFF | TGTGCCACCAGTGATTTTAGGGACGGGGAGCTGTTTTTT
11 | TRBJ1-2 | few | NA | TRBV6-1 | CASSESGGNTF | TGTGCCAGCAGTGAATCGGGAGGGAACACCTTC
13 | TRBJ2-7 | NA | TRBD1 | TRBV4-3 | CASSQSRGLEQYF | TGCGCCAGCAGCCAAAGCAGGGGGCTCGAGCAGTACTTC
18 | TRBJ2-6 | NA | NA | TRBV4-1 | CASSQDRPVDSGANVLTF | TGCGCCAGCAGCCAAGATCGGCCCGTTGACTCTGGGGCCAACGTCCTGACTTTC
15 | TRBJ2-1 | once | TRBD2 | TRBV5-4 | CASSFRLAGQDEQFF | TGTGCCAGCAGCTTCCGACTAGCGGGGCAGGATGAGCAGTTCTTC
15 | TRBJ2-3 | NA | TRBD1 | TRBV5-6 | CASSLDPGGRYTQYF | TGTGCCAGCAGCTTGGATCCAGGGGGACGCTATACGCAGTATTTT
14 | TRBJ1-1 | NA | NA | TRBV4-3 | CASSQASTAPQAFF | TGCGCCAGCAGCCAAGCATCAACGGCCCCACAAGCTTTCTTT
12 | TRBJ2-1 | NA | NA | TRBV12-3/TRBV12-4 | CASSVDFSKQFF | TGTGCCAGCAGTGTCGACTTTAGTAAGCAGTTCTTC
11 | TRBJ1-1 | NA | NA | TRBV7-9 | CASSLQEEAFF | TGTGCCAGCAGCCTCCAGGAGGAAGCTTTCTTT
16 | TRBJ2-1 | once | NA | TRBV7-9 | CASSLLALASNNEQFF | TGTGCCAGCAGCTTATTGGCACTAGCCTCCAACAATGAGCAGTTCTTC
15 | TRBJ1-5 | NA | NA | TRBV30 | CAWRPGLIKDQPQHF | TGTGCCTGGAGACCGGGACTCATTAAAGATCAGCCCCAGCATTTT
13 | TRBJ1-3 | once | NA | TRBV5-1 | CASSGISGNTIYF | TGCGCCAGCAGTGGGATTTCTGGAAACACCATATATTTT
14 | TRBJ2-7 | NA | TRBD1 | TRBV27 | CASSTRTGADEQYF | TGTGCCAGCAGCACCAGGACAGGGGCCGACGAGCAGTACTTC
16 | TRBJ2-5 | NA | NA | TRBV28 | CASSLFSGRGSGTQYF | TGTGCCAGCAGTTTATTCTCGGGGCGGGGTTCGGGGACCCAGTACTTC
15 | TRBJ2-1 | NA | TRBD2 | TRBV29-1 | CSVVRASGSYNEQFF | TGCAGCGTTGTCCGAGCTAGCGGCTCCTACAATGAGCAGTTCTTC